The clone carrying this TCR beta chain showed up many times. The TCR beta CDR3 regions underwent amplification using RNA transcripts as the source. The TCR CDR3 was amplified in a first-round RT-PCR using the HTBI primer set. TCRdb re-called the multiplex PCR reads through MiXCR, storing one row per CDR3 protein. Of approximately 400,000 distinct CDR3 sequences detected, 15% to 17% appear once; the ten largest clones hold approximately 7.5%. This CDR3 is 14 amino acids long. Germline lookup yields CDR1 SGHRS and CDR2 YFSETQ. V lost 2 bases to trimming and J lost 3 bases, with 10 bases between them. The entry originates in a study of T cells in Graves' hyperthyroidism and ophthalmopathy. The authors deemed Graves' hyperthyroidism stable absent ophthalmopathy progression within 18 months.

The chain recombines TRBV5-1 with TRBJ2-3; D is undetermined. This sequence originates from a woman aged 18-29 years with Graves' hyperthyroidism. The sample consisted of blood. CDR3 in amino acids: CASSLGHPTDTQYF. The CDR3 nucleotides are TGCGCCAGCAGCTTAGGGCACCCGACAGATACGCAGTATTTT.